The 29 T cell receptor beta chains below were found in one sample sequenced in a study of beta chain features in type 1 diabetes. TCRB transcripts that were expressed got sequenced, as all of the isolated RNA had been reverse transcribed. Sequenced by immunoSEQ multiplex PCR; TCRdb stores in-frame clones only, minus some. The sample lists a few hundred thousand clones, roughly 12% seen once, with about 0.01% in the top ten. Their antigen targets remain unknown. Study results and limitations: A moderate, significant TCRB CDR3 shortening appeared in type 1 diabetes across four CD4+ subsets.

The sequenced sample consisted of naive CD4+ T cells from blood. The origin of the receptors is a young woman with type 1 diabetes.

This rearrangement joins TRBV6-1 to TRBJ2-1, with D possibly being TRBD1 (5 bases). The CDR3 spans 15 residues. CDR1 and CDR2 from the germline V gene are MNHNS and SASEGT. V was cut by 6 bases and J by 10 bases, with 22 bases left in between. The chain's CDR3 is CASRWSGLGKGEQFF. DNA of the CDR3: TGTGCCAGCAGATGGTCAGGGCTAGGGAAGGGGGAGCAGTTCTTC.

The CDR3 spells CASQDRVPGELFF. The CDR3 DNA follows: TGTGCCAGCCAGGACAGGGTCCCCGGGGAGCTGTTTTTT. The chain joins TRBV25-1 to TRBJ2-2; 8 nucleotides line up with TRBD1. Germline CDR1 is MGHDK and CDR2 is SYGVNS. The CDR3 has 13 amino acids. The V segment lost 8 bases and the J segment 6 bases; nucleotides outside the gene matches: 5.

V usage is TRBV9 and J usage is TRBJ2-7; D possibly corresponds to TRBD2 (6 bases). This CDR3 is built from 15 residues. The germline V gene encodes CDR1 SGDLS and CDR2 YYNGEE. Deletions cut 0 bases from V and 4 bases from J, with 14 bases between. The CDR3 nucleotides read TGTGCCAGCAGCGTAGAGTTGGGGGGTCAATACGAGCAGTACTTC. Translating gives CASSVELGGQYEQYF.

The chain combines TRBV4-3 with TRBJ2-7, with D perhaps matching TRBD2 (7 bases). Between the trimmed V and J ends, which lost 4 bases and 1 base, there was a span of 14 bases. Per the germline V gene, CDR1 is LGHNA and CDR2 is YSLEER. This CDR3 has 15 residues. The CDR3 region has the DNA TGCGCCAGCAGCCGAGGGGGGGGGACATCCTACGAGCAGTACTTC. Translating it yields CASSRGGGTSYEQYF.

This clone turned up a few times. V usage is TRBV5-4 and J usage is TRBJ1-1, with D tentatively TRBD1 (6 bases). The CDR3 has 15 amino acids. CDR1 is SGHNT, CDR2 YYREEE, per germline (reference sequence). V was trimmed by 2 bases and J by 6 bases, leaving 17 bases between them. CDR3 bases: TGTGCCAGCAGCTTAACGACAGGTTGGATGGCTGAAGCTTTCTTT. Its translation: CASSLTTGWMAEAFF.

The CDR3 loop reads CASRHSNQPQHF. The CDR3 nucleotides read TGTGCCAGTAGACATAGCAATCAGCCCCAGCATTTT. This rearrangement joins TRBV6-6 to TRBJ1-5; no definite D call. The CDR3 is made up of 12 amino acids. Trimming removed 9 bases at V and 0 bases at J, with 6 bases between. CDR1 is MNHNY, CDR2 SVGAGI, per germline (reference sequence).

The chain recombines TRBV5-4 with TRBJ1-2; the D is unclear. This CDR3 spans 14 amino acids. Trimming took off 4 bases at V and 5 bases at J, with 15 bases between the two ends. Germline CDR1 SGHNT, CDR2 YYREEE (reference sequence). CDR3 sequence: CASSHAGVQYGYTF. The CDR3, as DNA: TGTGCCAGCAGCCATGCCGGGGTACAGTATGGCTACACCTTC.

A word on this clone: Relative to the germline gene, one junction end is altered; a read error may explain this. This chain links TRBV5-1 with TRBJ1-2, with TRBD1 matching 7 bases. The CDR3 spans 14 residues. Germline V gives CDR1 SGHRS, CDR2 YFSETQ. The CDR3 coding sequence is TGCGCCAGCAGCTTGGGACAGGGTAACCATGGCTACACCTTC. Amino acid sequence: CASSLGQGNHGYTF.

The sample holds a few counts of this clone. This chain joins TRBV7-9 and TRBJ2-7; D call uncertain. Trimming took 3 bases from V and 0 from J, leaving 12 bases between them. This CDR3 has 15 residues. CDR1 SEHNR and CDR2 FQNEAQ come from the germline V gene (reference sequence). CDR3 sequence reads: CASSFGGTPSYEQYF. For the CDR3, the DNA is TGTGCCAGCAGCTTTGGCGGTACTCCCTCCTACGAGCAGTACTTC.

The chain employs TRBV11-2 and TRBJ2-3; TRBD2 agrees at 12 bases. CDR3 length equals 16 residues. V trimming: 4 bases; J trimming: 5 bases; junction bases outside the gene matches: 7. From germline, CDR1 is SGHAT and CDR2 FQNNGV. CDR3 in amino acids: CASSSTLAGGVDTQYF. The DNA of the CDR3 is TGTGCCAGCAGCTCCACGCTAGCGGGGGGGGTAGATACGCAGTATTTT.

This clone was recorded a few times. This chain connects TRBV7-9 to TRBJ1-1; D ambiguous. There are 12 residues in the CDR3. CDR1 and CDR2 (germline): SEHNR, FQNEAQ (reference sequence). Trimming pared 7 bases from V and 6 bases from J, leaving 12 bases between. The CDR3 sequence: CASTPQAAEAFF. CDR3 DNA: TGTGCCAGCACCCCCCAGGCAGCTGAAGCTTTCTTT. Complete variable domain (other parts from reference TRBV7-9 and TRBJ1-1): DTGVSQNPRHKITKRGQNVTFRCDPISEHNRLYWYRQTLGQGPEFLTYFQNEAQLEKSRLLSDRFSAERPKGSFSTLEIQRTEQGDSAMYLCASTPQAAEAFFGQGTRLTVV.

This chain connects TRBV30 to TRBJ2-1, with 12 bases aligning to TRBD2. Germline CDR1 is GTSNPN and CDR2 is SVGIG (reference sequence). The V and J ends lost 0 bases and 0 bases, in that order; junction bases with no gene match: 21. The length of the CDR3 is 23 residues. The CDR3 region is CAWSVRGLAGGPRWASSYNEQFF. The CDR3 region has the DNA TGTGCCTGGAGTGTTCGTGGGCTAGCGGGAGGGCCTCGCTGGGCAAGCTCCTACAATGAGCAGTTCTTC.

Only a few counts were recorded for this clone. The chain employs TRBV7-9 and TRBJ2-1; D may be TRBD2 (6 bases). The ends were cut back, 5 bases at V and 8 bases at J, with 10 bases in the middle. Germline CDR1 is SEHNR and CDR2 is FQNEAQ (reference sequence). This CDR3 contains 12 residues. This CDR3 reads CASSRPGDEQFF. CDR3 bases: TGTGCCAGCAGCCGACCGGGGGATGAGCAGTTCTTC. The variable domain in full, completed from reference TRBV7-9 and TRBJ2-1, reads DTGVSQNPRHKITKRGQNVTFRCDPISEHNRLYWYRQTLGQGPEFLTYFQNEAQLEKSRLLSDRFSAERPKGSFSTLEIQRTEQGDSAMYLCASSRPGDEQFFGPGTRLTVL.

This clone has a handful of counts. This rearrangement joins TRBV6-5 to TRBJ1-5; D ambiguous. Trimming left V 2 bases short and J 0 bases short, with 11 bases between. The germline V gene has CDR1 MNHEY and CDR2 SVGAGI. The CDR3 is 16 amino acids. This chain's CDR3 is CASSYSGADSNQPQHF. CDR3 DNA sequence: TGTGCCAGCAGTTACAGTGGAGCAGATAGCAATCAGCCCCAGCATTTT.

This clone was detected only a few times. V and J are TRBV18 and TRBJ2-1, with TRBD2 identical over 13 bases. The junction had 0 bases not matched to a gene; V was cut back by 2 bases and J by 5 bases. Per the germline V gene, CDR1 is KGHSH and CDR2 is LQKENI. The CDR3 has 15 amino acids. The CDR3 region has the DNA TGTGCCAGCTCACCAGGACTAGCGGGGGACAATGAGCAGTTCTTC. Amino acids: CASSPGLAGDNEQFF.

The rearrangement links TRBV11-2 to TRBJ2-7; perhaps TRBD2 as D (6 bases). The CDR3 has 14 residues. Germline CDR1 is SGHAT and CDR2 is FQNNGV. V lost 6 bases to trimming and J lost 0 bases, with 12 bases between them. This CDR3 is CASSPADYSYEQYF. The CDR3 DNA reads TGTGCCAGCAGTCCAGCGGACTACTCCTACGAGCAGTACTTC.

This clone was observed a few times. The sample has other DNA sequences that encode this CDR3 too. This chain uses TRBV29-1 with TRBJ1-2; TRBD1 aligns across 7 bases. CDR1 and CDR2 from the germline V gene are SQVTM and ANQGSEA. The CDR3 has 12 residues. V gave up 6 bases and J gave up 0 bases; unmatched junction bases: 1. The CDR3 DNA follows: TGCAGCGTGGGACAGTCTAACTATGGCTACACCTTC. This encodes CSVGQSNYGYTF. Full variable domain (remainder filled in from reference TRBV29-1 and TRBJ1-2): SAVISQKPSRDICQRGTSLTIQCQVDSQVTMMFWYRQQPGQSLTLIATANQGSEATYESGFVIDKFPISRPNLTFSTLTVSNMSPEDSSIYLCSVGQSNYGYTFGSGTRLTVV.

The rearrangement links TRBV7-8 to TRBJ1-1; 7 positions agree with TRBD1. Germline-derived CDR1 and CDR2 are SGHVS and FQNEAQ. This CDR3 is 12 amino acids long. V lost 5 bases to trimming and J lost 4 bases; unmatched junction nucleotides: 1. This chain's CDR3 is CASSPGGTEAFF. The CDR3 DNA is TGTGCCAGCAGCCCAGGGGGCACTGAAGCTTTCTTT.

The chain is built from TRBV28 and TRBJ1-1; D might be TRBD1 (6 bases). The CDR3 runs 15 residues. Trimming took 5 bases from V and 0 from J, leaving 13 bases between them. Germline V gene data show CDR1 as MDHEN and CDR2 as SYDVKM. The CDR3 nucleotides are TGTGCCAGCAGTAGCTTCTGGGGGCTGAACACTGAAGCTTTCTTT. Amino acids: CASSSFWGLNTEAFF.

This clone was observed a few times. In DNA, the CDR3 is TGTGCCAGCAGCAACGAAGGGACTAGCGCTTACAATGAGCAGTTCTTC. It yields the protein CASSNEGTSAYNEQFF. The chain combines TRBV11-1 with TRBJ2-1; 10 bases map to TRBD2. The ends lost 5 bases at V and 4 bases at J; junction bases unmatched: 8. This CDR3 is built from 16 residues. Looked up from germline, CDR1 is SGHAT and CDR2 is FQDESV (reference sequence).

This clone was observed a few times. The chain carries TRBV30 and TRBJ2-1, with 10 bases matching TRBD2. V gave up 3 bases and J gave up 9 bases; unmatched junction bases: 8. The CDR3 totals 14 residues. Germline values: CDR1 GTSNPN, CDR2 SVGIG (reference sequence). The CDR3 sequence is CAWSWGTSVSEQFF. As DNA, the CDR3 is TGTGCCTGGAGCTGGGGGACTAGCGTGAGTGAGCAGTTCTTC. The full variable domain, with the rest looked up from reference TRBV30 and TRBJ2-1, is SQTIHQWPATLVQPVGSPLSLECTVEGTSNPNLYWYRQAAGRGLQLLFYSVGIGQISSEVPQNLSASRPQDRQFILSSKKLLLSDSGFYLCAWSWGTSVSEQFFGPGTRLTVL.

The DNA for the CDR3 is TGTGCCAGCAGCTTGGGCGGGACCAGCTACAATGAGCAGTTCTTC. It yields the protein CASSLGGTSYNEQFF. This rearrangement joins TRBV11-3 to TRBJ2-1, with D maybe TRBD2 (6 bases). CDR1 and CDR2 (germline): SGHNT, YENEEA. This CDR3 is 15 amino acids long. V lost 3 bases and J 3 bases, leaving 12 bases between the germline ends.

The genes are TRBV27 and TRBJ2-3, with TRBD2 matching over 9 bases. After removal of 7 bases from V and 3 bases from J, the junction contained 11 bases not matched to a gene. The CDR3 extends over 16 amino acids. Per germline, CDR1 MNHEY and CDR2 SMNVEV (reference sequence). CDR3 in amino acids: CASKGSGGRRTDTQYF. CDR3 DNA sequence: TGTGCCAGCAAAGGGAGCGGGGGGCGGAGAACAGATACGCAGTATTTT.

The gene calls are TRBV9 and TRBJ2-2, with D possibly matching TRBD2 (6 bases). The CDR3 has 16 amino acids. V was shortened by 0 bases and J by 6 bases, with 15 bases between the two germline ends. Germline assignment: CDR1 SGDLS and CDR2 YYNGEE. The CDR3 region is CASSVVGLASAGELFF. The DNA of the CDR3 is TGTGCCAGCAGCGTAGTAGGTCTAGCGTCGGCCGGGGAGCTGTTTTTT.

This chain links TRBV4-3 with TRBJ2-1; 9 bases line up with TRBD2. The trim removed 4 bases at V and 3 bases at J, leaving 10 bases unmatched. Germline CDR1 reads LGHNA; CDR2 reads YSLEER. The CDR3 has 17 residues. Here the CDR3 DNA reads TGCGCCAGCAGCCCCAGGGAGACTAGCGGAAACTACAATGAGCAGTTCTTC. Protein: CASSPRETSGNYNEQFF.

The chain combines TRBV4-3 with TRBJ1-1; D not resolved. CDR3 size: 15 residues. Trimming took 5 bases from V and 6 from J, leaving 19 bases between them. Germline V CDR1 and CDR2: LGHNA, YSLEER. The CDR3 protein is CASSTRLLLLSEAFF. CDR3 nucleotide sequence: TGCGCCAGCAGCACACGACTCTTACTTCTATCTGAAGCTTTCTTT.

The chain links TRBV2 to TRBJ1-6, with 8 bases matching TRBD1. Germline CDR1 is SNHLY and CDR2 is FYNNEI. The CDR3 runs 15 residues. V lost 3 bases, J lost 9 bases, and 7 bases stayed unmatched. The CDR3 DNA reads as TGTGCCAGCAGTGAGGAGGACAGGGTCGCTTCACCCCTCCACTTT. Amino acid sequence: CASSEEDRVASPLHF.

V and J are TRBV7-8 and TRBJ2-5; TRBD2 aligns across 9 bases. CDR3 size: 14 residues. V shed 1 base and J 7 bases; nucleotides not matched to a gene: 4. CDR1 is SGHVS and CDR2 is FQNEAQ in the germline V gene. Written as DNA, the CDR3 is TGTGCCAGCAGCTTAGTAGCGGGAGAGGGGACCCAGTACTTC. This encodes CASSLVAGEGTQYF.

This sequence joins TRBV20-1 and TRBJ1-2; D possibly corresponds to TRBD1 (5 bases). V was pared by 6 bases and J by 8 bases, with 13 bases between. CDR3 size: 11 residues. Germline V lookup: CDR1 DFQATT, CDR2 SNEGSKA (reference sequence). The CDR3 loop is CSATGGGGYTF. CDR3 DNA: TGCAGTGCCACGGGGGGAGGGGGCTACACCTTC.